This T cell receptor (beta chain) emerged from a study of shared clonotypes between healthy human individuals. Regarding the study as a whole: Clonotypes shared by all four donors outscored non-shared clonotypes in generation probability.

A remark on this clone: Its antigen is as yet unknown.

At a deep level, the assay was run. The data were produced by immunoSEQ multiplex PCR, yet TCRdb's version contains in-frame clones alone and is incomplete. This table holds more than 1.2 million clones, approximately 98.5% found once. The CDR3 loop spans 17 amino acids. The V gene's germline CDR1 is LNHNV and CDR2 YYDKDF (reference sequence). Unmatched junction bases numbered 11, after V lost 3 bases and J lost 4 bases. The V and J genes are TRBV15 and TRBJ2-2, with 7 bases that match TRBD1. The receptor was derived from a man younger than 45 in good health. Specimen: naive CD4+ T cells sorted from blood. This sample's subset: CD45RA+ positively selected. The CDR3 DNA is TGTGCCACCAGCAGGGATCCCGGGACAGTATCCACCGGGGAGCTGTTTTTT. Amino acids: CATSRDPGTVSTGELFF.